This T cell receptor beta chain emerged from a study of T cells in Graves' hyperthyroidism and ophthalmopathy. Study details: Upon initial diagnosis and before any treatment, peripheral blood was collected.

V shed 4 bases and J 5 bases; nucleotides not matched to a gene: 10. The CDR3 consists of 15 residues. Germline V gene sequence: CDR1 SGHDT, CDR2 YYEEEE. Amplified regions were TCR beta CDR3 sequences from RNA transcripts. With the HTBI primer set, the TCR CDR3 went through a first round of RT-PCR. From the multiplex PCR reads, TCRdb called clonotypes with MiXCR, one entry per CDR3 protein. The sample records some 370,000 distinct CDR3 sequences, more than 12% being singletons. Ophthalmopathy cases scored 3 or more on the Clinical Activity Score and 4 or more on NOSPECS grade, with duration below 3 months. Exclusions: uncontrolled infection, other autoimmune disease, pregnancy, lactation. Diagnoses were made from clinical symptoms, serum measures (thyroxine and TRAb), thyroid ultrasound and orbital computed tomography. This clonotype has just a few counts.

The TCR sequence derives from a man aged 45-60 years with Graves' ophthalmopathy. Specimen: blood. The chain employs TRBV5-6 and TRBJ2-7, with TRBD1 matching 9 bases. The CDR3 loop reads CASSEYRDRVHEQYF. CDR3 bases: TGTGCCAGCAGCGAATACCGGGACAGGGTCCACGAGCAGTACTTC.